These T cell receptor beta chains were read from a single sample in a study of T cells after posttransplantation cyclophosphamide. Using immunoSEQ multiplex PCR, the repertoire was profiled, and TCRdb retains in-frame clones only, with some absent. The table has approximately 52,000 clones, just over 85% seen once. Sequenced material: PBMCs. These TCRs come from a man younger than 40 with a blood cancer, CMV-positive, and with a related stem cell donor. Both conserved end residues are part of each CDR3.

v_call	cdr3_length	j_call	cdr3_aa
TRBV21-1	15	TRBJ2-1	CASSSNRGAYNEQFF
TRBV7-2	14	TRBJ1-2	CASSLHPQIYGYTF
TRBV5-4	15	TRBJ2-3	CASSLRGQLTDTQYF
TRBV2	14	TRBJ2-3	CASTLAGVSDTQYF
TRBV4-2	15	TRBJ1-5	CASSAGQGSHQPQHF
TRBV11-3	13	TRBJ2-7	CASSFTGFHEQYF
TRBV30	15	TRBJ1-4	CAWSGWQADNEKLFF
TRBV6-1	14	TRBJ2-4	CASRGLIPKNIQYF
TRBV5-4	14	TRBJ2-7	CASSLGPRDYEQYF
TRBV30	12	TRBJ2-1	CAWDRDYNEQFF
TRBV5-5	15	TRBJ2-3	CASSFSASSTDTQYF
TRBV2	14	TRBJ1-4	CASRGQGGREKLFF
TRBV28	14	TRBJ1-1	CAAAGVTLIGGAFF
TRBV29-1	11	TRBJ1-2	CSVQTGNGYTF
TRBV30	16	TRBJ1-3	CAWSVLGTSSGNTIYF
TRBV5-1	14	TRBJ1-2	CASNKGTGDYGYTF
TRBV10-3	16	TRBJ2-1	CAISALRENGYNEQFF
TRBV30	15	TRBJ1-5	CAWSPLGQGNQPQHF